Listed below are T cell receptor beta chains from one sample, sequenced in a study of blood T cell repertoires in COVID-19. Sequencing was performed with immunoSEQ multiplex PCR; in TCRdb, only in-frame clones are kept and a portion is missing. The table has about 97,000 clones, more than 80% seen once. The material sequenced was peripheral blood. These receptors were obtained from a human donor in a cohort sampled during active COVID-19. The CDR3 runs from the conserved cysteine through the conserved F or W. The order of the fields is J gene, V gene, clone size, D gene, CDR3 DNA, CDR3 protein. D genes are given only for firm matches. Size is omitted from some rows. Given values are once, few, many or a class for expanded clones.

j_call: TRBJ2-1
v_call: TRBV19
clone_size: .
d_call: TRBD2
cdr3_nt: TGTGCCAGTAGGGGGGGACTAGCGGGGGCCCCAAGGATATACAATGAGCAGTTCTTC
cdr3_aa: CASRGGLAGAPRIYNEQFF

j_call: TRBJ2-1
v_call: TRBV9
clone_size: .
d_call: TRBD2
cdr3_nt: TGTGCCAGCAGCGTAGTTAGCGGGGTAACCGAGAGACAGTTCTTC
cdr3_aa: CASSVVSGVTERQFF

j_call: TRBJ1-2
v_call: TRBV4-2
clone_size: .
d_call: TRBD1
cdr3_nt: TGTGCCAGCAGCCATGCGGGACAGGAAGGTTCTGGCTACACCTTC
cdr3_aa: CASSHAGQEGSGYTF

j_call: TRBJ1-1
v_call: TRBV14
clone_size: .
d_call: .
cdr3_nt: TGTGCCAGCAGCCCATCTGACCGGAGGGAGACTGAAGCTTTCTTT
cdr3_aa: CASSPSDRRETEAFF

j_call: TRBJ2-7
v_call: TRBV6-5
clone_size: .
d_call: TRBD1
cdr3_nt: TGTGCCAGCAGTTACCAGGGGGCGCGGGTCCCCTACGAGCAGTACTTC
cdr3_aa: CASSYQGARVPYEQYF

j_call: TRBJ1-2
v_call: TRBV6-5
clone_size: .
d_call: TRBD1
cdr3_nt: TGTGCCAGCAGTTACTCGACAGGGGGCCTTTATGGCTACACCTTC
cdr3_aa: CASSYSTGGLYGYTF

j_call: TRBJ2-1
v_call: TRBV5-4
clone_size: .
d_call: TRBD2
cdr3_nt: TGTGCCAGCAGCTTGCGCACACGGGGGGGCAGCGATGAGCAGTTCTTC
cdr3_aa: CASSLRTRGGSDEQFF

j_call: TRBJ1-6
v_call: TRBV7-2
clone_size: once
d_call: .
cdr3_nt: TGTGCCACCGCTCAGTCGACTTATAATTCACCCCTCCACTTT
cdr3_aa: CATAQSTYNSPLHF

j_call: TRBJ1-2
v_call: TRBV7-3
clone_size: .
d_call: .
cdr3_nt: TGTGCCAGCAGCTTCCGCAACAAGAACTATGGCTACACCTTC
cdr3_aa: CASSFRNKNYGYTF

j_call: TRBJ1-2
v_call: TRBV3-1/TRBV3-2
clone_size: few
d_call: TRBD1
cdr3_nt: TGTGCCAGCAGCCGCGCCGGGACAGTTGACTATGGCTACACCTTC
cdr3_aa: CASSRAGTVDYGYTF

j_call: TRBJ2-5
v_call: TRBV7-3
clone_size: .
d_call: TRBD1
cdr3_nt: TGTGCCAGCAGCTTATCTTCTAACAGGGGAGAGACCCAGTACTTC
cdr3_aa: CASSLSSNRGETQYF

j_call: TRBJ1-2
v_call: TRBV3-1/TRBV3-2
clone_size: .
d_call: .
cdr3_nt: TGTGCCAGCAGTCTCCCGGGGATGAACTATGGCTACACCTTC
cdr3_aa: CASSLPGMNYGYTF

j_call: TRBJ1-5
v_call: TRBV2
clone_size: few
d_call: TRBD1
cdr3_nt: TGTGCCAGCAGCGCCGGACAGGGGGTAGGTCAGCCCCAGCATTTT
cdr3_aa: CASSAGQGVGQPQHF

j_call: TRBJ2-3
v_call: TRBV15
clone_size: .
d_call: .
cdr3_nt: TGTGCCACCAGCAGAGGACGCGGGGCTCCAGATACGCAGTATTTT
cdr3_aa: CATSRGRGAPDTQYF

j_call: TRBJ1-4
v_call: TRBV5-1
clone_size: once
d_call: TRBD1
cdr3_nt: TGCGCCAGCTCCGTGGACAGGACTTCTGGGCATAATGAAAAACTGTTTTTT
cdr3_aa: CASSVDRTSGHNEKLFF

j_call: TRBJ1-1
v_call: TRBV10-2
clone_size: .
d_call: .
cdr3_nt: TGCGCCAGCAAAACACCGAACACTGAAGCTTTCTTT
cdr3_aa: CASKTPNTEAFF

j_call: TRBJ2-5
v_call: TRBV12-3/TRBV12-4
clone_size: .
d_call: TRBD1
cdr3_nt: TGTGCCAGTAGACAGGGGGCCCAAGAGACCCAGTACTTC
cdr3_aa: CASRQGAQETQYF

j_call: TRBJ1-5
v_call: TRBV27
clone_size: few
d_call: .
cdr3_nt: TGTGCCAGCAAAGGACAAATGAATCAGCCCCAGCATTTT
cdr3_aa: CASKGQMNQPQHF

j_call: TRBJ1-2
v_call: TRBV30
clone_size: .
d_call: TRBD1
cdr3_nt: TGTGCCTGGAGTCCGACAGGGAACTATGGCTACACCTTC
cdr3_aa: CAWSPTGNYGYTF

j_call: TRBJ2-1
v_call: TRBV5-4
clone_size: .
d_call: TRBD2
cdr3_nt: TGTGCCAGCAGCTTGGCTAGCGGGGGTTCGTCCTACAATGAGCAGTTCTTC
cdr3_aa: CASSLASGGSSYNEQFF

j_call: TRBJ1-1
v_call: TRBV5-6
clone_size: few
d_call: .
cdr3_nt: TGTGCCAGCAGCTTGGTAGGGGCAGACACTGAAGCTTTCTTT
cdr3_aa: CASSLVGADTEAFF

j_call: TRBJ2-3
v_call: TRBV7-9
clone_size: .
d_call: .
cdr3_nt: TGTGCCACAACCCTGCGGGGAAGCACAGATACGCAGTATTTT
cdr3_aa: CATTLRGSTDTQYF

j_call: TRBJ2-2
v_call: TRBV19
clone_size: .
d_call: .
cdr3_nt: TGTGCCAGTAGTATCATGGCGGGGATTGAAACCGGGGAGCTGTTTTTT
cdr3_aa: CASSIMAGIETGELFF

j_call: TRBJ2-3
v_call: TRBV6-2/TRBV6-3
clone_size: .
d_call: TRBD2
cdr3_nt: TGTGCCAGCAGTTACTCAACTAGCGGAACAGATACGCAGTATTTT
cdr3_aa: CASSYSTSGTDTQYF

j_call: TRBJ2-5
v_call: TRBV7-2
clone_size: .
d_call: .
cdr3_nt: TGTGCCAGTTCAAACAGGCTGGCAGGAGAGACCCAGTACTTC
cdr3_aa: CASSNRLAGETQYF

j_call: TRBJ2-2
v_call: TRBV3-1/TRBV3-2
clone_size: .
d_call: TRBD2
cdr3_nt: TGTGCCAGCAGCGAGGGGACTAGCGGGGCCGGGGAGCTGTTTTTT
cdr3_aa: CASSEGTSGAGELFF

j_call: TRBJ2-2
v_call: TRBV5-1
clone_size: .
d_call: .
cdr3_nt: TGCGCCAGCAACACAGACCTGAACACCGGGGAGCTGTTTTTT
cdr3_aa: CASNTDLNTGELFF

j_call: TRBJ2-7
v_call: TRBV15
clone_size: .
d_call: TRBD1
cdr3_nt: TGTGCCACCAGCACCGGGACAGGGACGATATTCAGGGAGCAGTACTTC
cdr3_aa: CATSTGTGTIFREQYF

j_call: TRBJ2-1
v_call: TRBV18
clone_size: .
d_call: .
cdr3_nt: TGTGCCAGCTCGGAAACAGGTCTCGCCTACAATGAGCAGTTCTTC
cdr3_aa: CASSETGLAYNEQFF

j_call: TRBJ2-5
v_call: TRBV7-2
clone_size: .
d_call: .
cdr3_nt: TGTGCCAGCAGCTCGACTCGTTTATCTCAAGAGACCCAGTACTTC
cdr3_aa: CASSSTRLSQETQYF

j_call: TRBJ2-7
v_call: TRBV23-1
clone_size: .
d_call: TRBD1
cdr3_nt: TGCGCCAGCAGGGGACAGGGGGCCTCCTACGAGCAGTACTTC
cdr3_aa: CASRGQGASYEQYF